The following is a T cell receptor beta chain sequence with its context. TCRdb re-derived calls from the RT-PCR reads in MiXCR, one entry per CDR3 protein. The top ten clones hold 2.8% of a sample with about 540,000 distinct CDR3 sequences, under 30% of them seen once. These data are taken from a study of response to subunit inactivated influenza vaccine. This CDR3 is 14 amino acids long. The germline CDR1 and CDR2 sequences are SEHNR and FQNEAQ (reference sequence). Trimming left V 6 bases short and J 7 bases short, with 16 bases between. These data also formed part of another study, on T cells expressing NK-cell markers. From that second work: 5'RACE template switching built TCR beta cDNA with unique molecular identifiers. Among eight sequenced donors, seven carried HCMV seropositivity while one was seronegative. Several donors likewise had their CD3+CD56-NKG2C+ fraction led by these clonotypes.

The source is a man aged 45-65 years who received an inactivated influenza vaccine. The V gene is TRBV7-9, the J gene TRBJ2-1; the D gene is possibly TRBD1 (6 bases). Specimen: CD4+ T cells sorted from PBMCs, collected 12 days after vaccination. CDR3 loop: CASSLSVGGNEQFF. As DNA, the CDR3 is TGTGCCAGCAGTTTAAGCGTAGGGGGAAATGAGCAGTTCTTC. The full variable domain, its missing parts supplied by reference TRBV7-9 and TRBJ2-1, is DTGVSQNPRHKITKRGQNVTFRCDPISEHNRLYWYRQTLGQGPEFLTYFQNEAQLEKSRLLSDRFSAERPKGSFSTLEIQRTEQGDSAMYLCASSLSVGGNEQFFGPGTRLTVL.